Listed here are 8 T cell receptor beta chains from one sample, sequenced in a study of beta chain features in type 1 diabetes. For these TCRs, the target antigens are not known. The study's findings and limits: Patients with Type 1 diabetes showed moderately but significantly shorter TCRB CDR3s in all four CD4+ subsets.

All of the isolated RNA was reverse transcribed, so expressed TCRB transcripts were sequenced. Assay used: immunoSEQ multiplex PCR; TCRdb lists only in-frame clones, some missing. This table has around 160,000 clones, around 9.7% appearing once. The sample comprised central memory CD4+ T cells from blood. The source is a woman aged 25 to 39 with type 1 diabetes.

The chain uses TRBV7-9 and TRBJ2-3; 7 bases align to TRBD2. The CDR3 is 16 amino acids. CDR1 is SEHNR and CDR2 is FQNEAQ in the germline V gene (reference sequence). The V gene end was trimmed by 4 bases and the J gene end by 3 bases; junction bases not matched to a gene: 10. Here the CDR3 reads CASSSLADSWTDTQYF. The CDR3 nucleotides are TGTGCCAGCAGCTCGCTAGCGGACTCATGGACAGATACGCAGTATTTT.

The CDR3 spells CASSVGGSYNEQFF. CDR3 nucleotide sequence: TGTGCCAGCAGCGTAGGAGGGTCCTACAATGAGCAGTTCTTC. The chain carries TRBV9 and TRBJ2-1; a weak D match, TRBD2 (5 bases). This CDR3 comprises 14 residues. V was clipped by 0 bases and J by 1 base, with 5 bases between them. Germline lookup yields CDR1 SGDLS and CDR2 YYNGEE.

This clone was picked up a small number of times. CDR3 in amino acids: CASSVGDSMNTEAFF. The CDR3, as DNA: TGTGCCAGCAGCGTAGGGGACAGTATGAACACTGAAGCTTTCTTT. The rearrangement joins TRBV9 to TRBJ1-1; 7 bases line up with TRBD1. Germline CDR1 reads SGDLS; CDR2 reads YYNGEE. This CDR3 has 15 residues. Trimming at V came to 0 bases and at J to 0 bases, leaving 2 bases not matched to a gene.

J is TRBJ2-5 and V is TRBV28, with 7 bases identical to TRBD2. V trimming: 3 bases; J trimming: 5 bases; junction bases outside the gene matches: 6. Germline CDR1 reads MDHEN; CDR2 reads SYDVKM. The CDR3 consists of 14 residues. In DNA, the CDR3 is TGTGCCAGCAGTTTCGGGGGGAGTCCGGAGACCCAGTACTTC. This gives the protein CASSFGGSPETQYF.

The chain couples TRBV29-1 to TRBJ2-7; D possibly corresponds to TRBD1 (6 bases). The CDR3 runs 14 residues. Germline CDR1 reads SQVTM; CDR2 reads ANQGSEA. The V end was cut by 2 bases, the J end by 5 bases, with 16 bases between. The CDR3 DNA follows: TGCAGCGTTGAACAGGGGTCTACGGTCCACGAGCAGTACTTC. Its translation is CSVEQGSTVHEQYF.

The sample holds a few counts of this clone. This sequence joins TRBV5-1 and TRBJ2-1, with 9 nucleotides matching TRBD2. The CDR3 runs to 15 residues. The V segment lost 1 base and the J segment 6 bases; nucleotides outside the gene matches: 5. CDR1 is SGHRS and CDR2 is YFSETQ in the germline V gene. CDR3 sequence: CASSLSLAGLNEQFF. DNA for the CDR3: TGCGCCAGCAGCTTGAGCCTAGCGGGGCTCAATGAGCAGTTCTTC.

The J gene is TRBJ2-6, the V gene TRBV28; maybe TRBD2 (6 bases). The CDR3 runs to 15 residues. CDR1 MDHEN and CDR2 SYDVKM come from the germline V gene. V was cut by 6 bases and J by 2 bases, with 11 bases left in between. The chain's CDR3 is CASSRAGTGANVLTF. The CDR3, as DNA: TGTGCCAGCAGCCGTGCGGGGACTGGGGCCAACGTCCTGACTTTC.

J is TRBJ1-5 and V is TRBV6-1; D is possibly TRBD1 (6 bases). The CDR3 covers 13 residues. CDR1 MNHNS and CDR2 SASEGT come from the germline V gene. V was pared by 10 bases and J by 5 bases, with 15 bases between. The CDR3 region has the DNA TGTGCCACCTCCCCACAGGGAGATCAGCCCCAGCATTTT. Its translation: CATSPQGDQPQHF.